Listed below are T cell receptor beta chains from one sample, sequenced in a study of blood T cell repertoires in COVID-19. The protocol was immunoSEQ multiplex PCR, while the TCRdb copy is restricted to in-frame clones and leaves out a portion. This sample has nearly 250,000 clones, with approximately 80% found just once. The sequenced sample was peripheral blood. The receptors were gathered from a woman older than 75 with acute or convalescent COVID-19. Each CDR3 is given with its conserved first and last residue. Each record gives: clone size, D gene, J gene, V gene, CDR3 DNA, CDR3 protein. D genes are given only for firm matches. The size entry is marked missing in some rows and otherwise reads once, few, many or a size class.

size: -; D: -; J: TRBJ1-1; V: TRBV3-1/TRBV3-2; DNA: TGTGCCAGCAGCCCACCACTTAACAGGTACATGAACACTGAAGCTTTCTTT; CDR3: CASSPPLNRYMNTEAFF
size: -; D: TRBD2; J: TRBJ2-3; V: TRBV19; DNA: TGTGCCAGTAGACCCGGGGTAGCGGGAGCAGATACGCAGTATTTT; CDR3: CASRPGVAGADTQYF
size: -; D: TRBD2; J: TRBJ2-5; V: TRBV6-6; DNA: TGTGCCAGTGCCGACTTTAGCGGGAGTTTAGAGACCCAGTACTTC; CDR3: CASADFSGSLETQYF
size: -; D: TRBD2; J: TRBJ2-3; V: TRBV9; DNA: TGTGCCAGCAGCGTAGGGGGGACTAGCGGGAGGGATACGCAGTATTTT; CDR3: CASSVGGTSGRDTQYF
size: -; D: TRBD2; J: TRBJ2-1; V: TRBV7-3; DNA: TGTGCCAGCAGCAGCGGGGCTAGCGGGGGTGAGCAGTTCTTC; CDR3: CASSSGASGGEQFF
size: -; D: -; J: TRBJ1-1; V: TRBV7-2; DNA: TGTGCCAGCAGCTCACTTCGCGGGGCGGCCGAAGCTTTCTTT; CDR3: CASSSLRGAAEAFF
size: -; D: -; J: TRBJ1-1; V: TRBV6-5; DNA: TGTGCCAGCAGTTACTCGGGCCTCACTGAAGCTTTCTTT; CDR3: CASSYSGLTEAFF
size: -; D: TRBD1; J: TRBJ2-2; V: TRBV19; DNA: TGTGCCAGTAGTATAATTGACAGGGGCACCGGGGAGCTGTTTTTT; CDR3: CASSIIDRGTGELFF
size: -; D: -; J: TRBJ1-3; V: TRBV2; DNA: TGTGCCAGCAGGCTCGACAGCTCTGGAAACACCATATATTTT; CDR3: CASRLDSSGNTIYF
size: -; D: TRBD1; J: TRBJ1-5; V: TRBV28; DNA: TGTGCCAGCAGTTCAACCGGGACAGCGGATCAGCCCCAGCATTTT; CDR3: CASSSTGTADQPQHF
size: -; D: -; J: TRBJ2-7; V: TRBV10-1; DNA: TGCGCCAGCAGTGAGTACGTATCAGCCGGGGGGCGCCGATCTCCGCCGTTCGAGCAGTACTTC; CDR3: CASSEYVSAGGRRSPPFEQYF
size: once; D: TRBD1; J: TRBJ1-6; V: TRBV2; DNA: TGTGCCAGCAGTGAAGCGGGGACAGGGAATTCACCCCTCCACTTT; CDR3: CASSEAGTGNSPLHF
size: -; D: -; J: TRBJ1-1; V: TRBV5-1; DNA: TGCGCCAGCAGCTTGGGGCCAGGAGGAGCGGCTGAAGCTTTCTTT; CDR3: CASSLGPGGAAEAFF
size: few; D: -; J: TRBJ2-2; V: TRBV11-2; DNA: TGTGCCAGCTCGTACATCCTCCTCACCGGGGAGCTGTTTTTT; CDR3: CASSYILLTGELFF
size: -; D: TRBD1; J: TRBJ2-2; V: TRBV28; DNA: TGTGCCAGCAGTTCCCCGGACAGGGGGTTCACCGGGGAGCTGTTTTTT; CDR3: CASSSPDRGFTGELFF
size: few; D: -; J: TRBJ1-3; V: TRBV4-2; DNA: TGTGCCAGCAGCCAAAGTACACCGGGCTCTGGAAACACCATATATTTT; CDR3: CASSQSTPGSGNTIYF
size: few; D: TRBD1; J: TRBJ1-5; V: TRBV29-1; DNA: TGCAGCGTTCCAGGGACAGGGGCCCAGCCCCAGCATTTT; CDR3: CSVPGTGAQPQHF
size: -; D: TRBD1; J: TRBJ1-5; V: TRBV7-9; DNA: TGTGCCAGCAGCTTCACTACCGCGGGACAGCAAGTAAATCAGCCCCAGCATTTT; CDR3: CASSFTTAGQQVNQPQHF
size: -; D: -; J: TRBJ1-2; V: TRBV5-6; DNA: TGTGCCAGCAGCTTTTTAGTCGCAGGGCGGAATGGCTACACCTTC; CDR3: CASSFLVAGRNGYTF
size: -; D: TRBD1; J: TRBJ2-1; V: TRBV28; DNA: TGTGCCAGCAGTAAGTTAGGGACAGGGGGGTACAATGAGCAGTTCTTC; CDR3: CASSKLGTGGYNEQFF
size: -; D: TRBD1; J: TRBJ2-1; V: TRBV5-1; DNA: TGCGCCAGCAGCCGGGACCCGGGACAGGGGGGCAATGAGCAGTTCTTC; CDR3: CASSRDPGQGGNEQFF
size: -; D: -; J: TRBJ1-6; V: TRBV6-5; DNA: TGTGCCAGCAGTTACTCGACGGGGGTTTATAATTCACCCCTCCACTTT; CDR3: CASSYSTGVYNSPLHF
size: -; D: -; J: TRBJ1-2; V: TRBV4-2; DNA: TGTGCCAGCAGCCAAGATCCGGGAGCGTCGATCTATGGCTACACCTTC; CDR3: CASSQDPGASIYGYTF
size: -; D: TRBD2; J: TRBJ2-1; V: TRBV7-3; DNA: TGTGCCAGCAGCTTTGGCATTAGCGGGGGGGCCAATGAGCAGTTCTTC; CDR3: CASSFGISGGANEQFF
size: -; D: -; J: TRBJ2-7; V: TRBV7-9; DNA: TGTGCCAGCAGCTTGTCAGGGGCGAGGGAGCAGTACTTC; CDR3: CASSLSGAREQYF
size: -; D: TRBD2; J: TRBJ2-1; V: TRBV7-3; DNA: TGTGCCAGCAGCGTCCTAGCGGGAGGGTACAATGAGCAGTTCTTC; CDR3: CASSVLAGGYNEQFF
size: -; D: -; J: TRBJ2-1; V: TRBV5-1; DNA: TGCGCCAGCAGCTTGGGCGGTGGGGCGTCCTACAATGAGCAGTTCTTC; CDR3: CASSLGGGASYNEQFF
size: -; D: -; J: TRBJ2-1; V: TRBV9; DNA: TGTGCCAGCAGCGTGGGGCAGAGCTCCTACAATGAGCAGTTCTTC; CDR3: CASSVGQSSYNEQFF
size: -; D: -; J: TRBJ2-1; V: TRBV6-2/TRBV6-3; DNA: TGTGCCAGCAGTTTCGAGGTTAGCGGTAGCTCCTACAATGAGCAGTTCTTC; CDR3: CASSFEVSGSSYNEQFF
size: -; D: -; J: TRBJ2-7; V: TRBV25-1; DNA: TGTGCCAGCAGTGAAAGAGACAGTTTTTACGAGCAGTACTTC; CDR3: CASSERDSFYEQYF
size: once; D: TRBD2; J: TRBJ2-1; V: TRBV3-1/TRBV3-2; DNA: TGTGCCAGCAGCCAAGATGCGTGGGGGGGTGAGCAGTTCTTC; CDR3: CASSQDAWGGEQFF
size: -; D: -; J: TRBJ1-2; V: TRBV18; DNA: TGTGCCAGCTCACCACGTGGATTGGGAAGGGGGTACTATGGCTACACCTTC; CDR3: CASSPRGLGRGYYGYTF
size: -; D: TRBD1; J: TRBJ1-2; V: TRBV7-8; DNA: TGTGCCAGCAGCGGAGGACAGGGGCAACTTGCTAACTATGGCTACACCTTC; CDR3: CASSGGQGQLANYGYTF
size: -; D: -; J: TRBJ1-5; V: TRBV7-8; DNA: TGTGCCAGCAGCTTAGGGCGGGGAAATCAGCCCCAGCATTTT; CDR3: CASSLGRGNQPQHF
size: -; D: TRBD1; J: TRBJ2-1; V: TRBV2; DNA: TGTGCCAGCAGCGGACAGGTAATCTACAATGAGCAGTTCTTC; CDR3: CASSGQVIYNEQFF
size: -; D: TRBD1; J: TRBJ2-7; V: TRBV27; DNA: TGTGCCAGCAGTTTCTATCCGGGACAGAGCTCCTACGAGCAGTACTTC; CDR3: CASSFYPGQSSYEQYF
size: -; D: TRBD1; J: TRBJ1-6; V: TRBV7-9; DNA: TGTGCCAGCAGCTTCGGACAGGGGGATAATTCACCCCTCCACTTT; CDR3: CASSFGQGDNSPLHF
size: -; D: -; J: TRBJ1-2; V: TRBV12-3/TRBV12-4; DNA: TGTGCCAGCAGCTTACAGGTCTATGGCTACACCTTC; CDR3: CASSLQVYGYTF
size: -; D: TRBD2; J: TRBJ2-7; V: TRBV24-1; DNA: TGTGCCACCAGTGACTCAGCGGGAGCCTACTACGAGCAGTACTTC; CDR3: CATSDSAGAYYEQYF
size: -; D: -; J: TRBJ2-3; V: TRBV18; DNA: TGTGCCAGCTCACCGGCTGCCCGCACAGATACGCAGTATTTT; CDR3: CASSPAARTDTQYF
size: -; D: -; J: TRBJ1-5; V: TRBV6-1; DNA: TGTGCCAGCAGTGACAGGCCGAATCAGCCCCAGCATTTT; CDR3: CASSDRPNQPQHF
size: -; D: -; J: TRBJ1-4; V: TRBV5-1; DNA: TGCGCCAGCAGCTTGGGCGGAGGGGAACGCGGTGAAAAACTGTTTTTT; CDR3: CASSLGGGERGEKLFF
size: -; D: -; J: TRBJ2-7; V: TRBV10-2; DNA: TGCGCCAGCAGTTTTACAGGGAACGAGCAGTACTTC; CDR3: CASSFTGNEQYF
size: few; D: TRBD1; J: TRBJ1-4; V: TRBV25-1; DNA: TGTGCCAGCAGCCGAACAGGGGGCCTACGGGAAAAACTGTTTTTT; CDR3: CASSRTGGLREKLFF
size: once; D: TRBD1; J: TRBJ2-7; V: TRBV7-9; DNA: TGTGCCAGCAGCCCTTTATTCACAGGGGGCTACGAGCAGTACTTC; CDR3: CASSPLFTGGYEQYF
size: once; D: -; J: TRBJ2-5; V: TRBV15; DNA: TGTGCCACCAGCAGAGATAGGGACTTACAAGAGACCCAGTACTTC; CDR3: CATSRDRDLQETQYF